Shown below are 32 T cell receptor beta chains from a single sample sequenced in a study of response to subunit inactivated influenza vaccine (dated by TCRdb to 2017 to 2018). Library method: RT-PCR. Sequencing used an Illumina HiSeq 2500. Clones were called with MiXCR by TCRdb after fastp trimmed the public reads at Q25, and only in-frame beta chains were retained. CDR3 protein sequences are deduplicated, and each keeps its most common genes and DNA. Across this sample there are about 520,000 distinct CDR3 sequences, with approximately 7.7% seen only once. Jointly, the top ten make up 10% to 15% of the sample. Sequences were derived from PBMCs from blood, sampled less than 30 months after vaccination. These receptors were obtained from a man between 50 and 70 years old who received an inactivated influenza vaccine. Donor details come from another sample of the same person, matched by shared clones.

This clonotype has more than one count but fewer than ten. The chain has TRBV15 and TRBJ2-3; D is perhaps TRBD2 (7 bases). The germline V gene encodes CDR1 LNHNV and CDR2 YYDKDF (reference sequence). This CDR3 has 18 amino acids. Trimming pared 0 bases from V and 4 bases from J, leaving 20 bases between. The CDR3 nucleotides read TGTGCCACCAGCAGAGAGAAGGGAGGGGGGGCCAGGGCAGATACGCAGTATTTT. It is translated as CATSREKGGGARADTQYF.

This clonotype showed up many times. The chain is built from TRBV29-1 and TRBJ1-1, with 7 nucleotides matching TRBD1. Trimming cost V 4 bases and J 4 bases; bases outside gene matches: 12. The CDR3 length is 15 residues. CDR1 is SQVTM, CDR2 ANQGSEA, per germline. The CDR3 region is CSVGYVARQGTEAFF. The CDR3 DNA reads TGCAGCGTTGGATATGTCGCCCGACAGGGCACTGAAGCTTTCTTT.

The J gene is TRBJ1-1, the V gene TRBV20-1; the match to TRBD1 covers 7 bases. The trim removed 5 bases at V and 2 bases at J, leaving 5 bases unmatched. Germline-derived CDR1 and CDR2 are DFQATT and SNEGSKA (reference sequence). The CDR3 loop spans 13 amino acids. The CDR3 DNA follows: TGCAGTGCTCACAGGGGCGGTAACACTGAAGCTTTCTTT. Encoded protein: CSAHRGGNTEAFF.

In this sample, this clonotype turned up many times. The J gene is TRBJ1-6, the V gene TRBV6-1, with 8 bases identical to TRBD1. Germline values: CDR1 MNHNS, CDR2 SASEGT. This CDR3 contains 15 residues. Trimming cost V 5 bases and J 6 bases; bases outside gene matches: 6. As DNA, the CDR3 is TGTGCCAGCAGTCCCAGGACAGGGCTTAATTCACCCCTCCACTTT. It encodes CASSPRTGLNSPLHF.

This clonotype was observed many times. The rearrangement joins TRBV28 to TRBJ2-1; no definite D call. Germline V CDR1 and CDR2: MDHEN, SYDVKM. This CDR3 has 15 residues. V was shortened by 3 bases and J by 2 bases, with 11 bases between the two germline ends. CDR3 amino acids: CASSFRLKTYNEQFF. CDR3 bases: TGTGCCAGCAGTTTCAGGCTAAAGACCTACAATGAGCAGTTCTTC. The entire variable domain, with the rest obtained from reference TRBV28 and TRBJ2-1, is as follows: DVKVTQSSRYLVKRTGEKVFLECVQDMDHENMFWYRQDPGLGLRLIYFSYDVKMKEKGDIPEGYSVSREKKERFSLILESASTNQTSMYLCASSFRLKTYNEQFFGPGTRLTVL.

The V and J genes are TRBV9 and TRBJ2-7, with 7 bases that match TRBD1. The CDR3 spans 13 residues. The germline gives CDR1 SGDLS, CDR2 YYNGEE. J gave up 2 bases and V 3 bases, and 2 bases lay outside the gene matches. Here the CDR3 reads CASSGGQPYEQYF. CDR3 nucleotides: TGTGCCAGCAGCGGGGGACAGCCCTACGAGCAGTACTTC.

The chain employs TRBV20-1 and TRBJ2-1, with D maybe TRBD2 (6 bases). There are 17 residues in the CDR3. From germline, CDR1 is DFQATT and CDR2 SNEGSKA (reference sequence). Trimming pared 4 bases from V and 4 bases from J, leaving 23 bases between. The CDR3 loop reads CSANPLGGDRGYNEQFF. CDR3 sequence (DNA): TGCAGTGCTAACCCGCTGGGGGGTGACCGCGGATACAATGAGCAGTTCTTC.

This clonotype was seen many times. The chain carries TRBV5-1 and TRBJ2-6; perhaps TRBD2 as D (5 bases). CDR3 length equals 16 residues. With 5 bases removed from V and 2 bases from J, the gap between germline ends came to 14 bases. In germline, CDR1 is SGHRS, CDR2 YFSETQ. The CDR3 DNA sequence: TGCGCCAGCAGTCCGGTGCCGGGGACTGGGGCCAACGTCCTGACTTTC. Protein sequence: CASSPVPGTGANVLTF.

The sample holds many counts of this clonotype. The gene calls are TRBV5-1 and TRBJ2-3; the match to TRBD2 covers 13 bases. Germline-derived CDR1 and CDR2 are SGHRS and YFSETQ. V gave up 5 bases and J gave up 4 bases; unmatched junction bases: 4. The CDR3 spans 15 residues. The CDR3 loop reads CASSRTSGRADTQYF. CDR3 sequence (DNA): TGCGCCAGCAGTCGGACTAGCGGGAGAGCAGATACGCAGTATTTT.

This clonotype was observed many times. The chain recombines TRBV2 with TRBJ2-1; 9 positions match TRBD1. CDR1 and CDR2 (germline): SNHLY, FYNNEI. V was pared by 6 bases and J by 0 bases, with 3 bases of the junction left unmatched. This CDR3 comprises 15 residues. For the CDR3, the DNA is TGTGCCAGCAGCGGACAGGGGAGCTCCTACAATGAGCAGTTCTTC. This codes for CASSGQGSSYNEQFF.

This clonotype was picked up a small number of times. CDR3 nucleotide sequence: TGCAGTGCCCGTCCAGGGGGTCAGCCCCAGCATTTT. Translation: CSARPGGQPQHF. The rearrangement links TRBV20-1 to TRBJ1-5; TRBD1 agrees at 7 bases. The V and J ends lost 6 bases and 6 bases, in that order; junction bases with no gene match: 5. In germline, CDR1 is DFQATT, CDR2 SNEGSKA (reference sequence). The CDR3 consists of 12 residues.

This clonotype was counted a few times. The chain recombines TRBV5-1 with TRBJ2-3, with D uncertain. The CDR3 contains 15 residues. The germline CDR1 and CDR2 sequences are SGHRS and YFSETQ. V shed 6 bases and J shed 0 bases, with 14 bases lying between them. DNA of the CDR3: TGCGCCAGCACCCGTCAGGCCCAGAGCACAGATACGCAGTATTTT. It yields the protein CASTRQAQSTDTQYF.

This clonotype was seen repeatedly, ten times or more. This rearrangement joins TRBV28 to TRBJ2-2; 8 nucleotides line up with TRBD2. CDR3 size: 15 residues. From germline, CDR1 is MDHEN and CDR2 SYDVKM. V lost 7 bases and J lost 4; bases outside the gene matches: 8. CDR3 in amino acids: CASTQLLAVTGELFF. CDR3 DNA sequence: TGTGCCAGCACCCAGCTACTAGCGGTCACCGGGGAGCTGTTTTTT.

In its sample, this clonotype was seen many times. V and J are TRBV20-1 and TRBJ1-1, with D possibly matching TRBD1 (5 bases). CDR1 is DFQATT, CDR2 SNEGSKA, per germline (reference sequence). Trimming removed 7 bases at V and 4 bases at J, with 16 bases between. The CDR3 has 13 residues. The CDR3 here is CSVGQGPSTEAFF. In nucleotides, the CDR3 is TGCAGTGTTGGGCAGGGTCCATCCACTGAAGCTTTCTTT.

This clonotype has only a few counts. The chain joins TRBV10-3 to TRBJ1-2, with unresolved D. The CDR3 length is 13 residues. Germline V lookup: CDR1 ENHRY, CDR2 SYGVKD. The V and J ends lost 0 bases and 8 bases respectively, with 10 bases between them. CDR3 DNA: TGTGCCATCAGTGAGTCTAAAGGGTCGGGCTACACCTTC. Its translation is CAISESKGSGYTF.

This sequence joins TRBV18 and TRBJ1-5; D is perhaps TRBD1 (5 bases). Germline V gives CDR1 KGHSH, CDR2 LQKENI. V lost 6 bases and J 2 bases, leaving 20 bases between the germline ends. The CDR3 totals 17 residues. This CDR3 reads CASSPQKSRVGNQPQHF. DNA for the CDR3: TGTGCCAGCTCCCCTCAGAAAAGCAGGGTTGGCAATCAGCCCCAGCATTTT.

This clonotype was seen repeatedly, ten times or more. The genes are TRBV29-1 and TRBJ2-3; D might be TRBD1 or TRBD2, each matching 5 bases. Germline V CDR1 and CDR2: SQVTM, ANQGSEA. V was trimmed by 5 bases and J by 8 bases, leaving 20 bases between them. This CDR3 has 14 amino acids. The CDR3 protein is CSVLRGGGLTTQYF. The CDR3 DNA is TGCAGCGTTCTTAGGGGTGGCGGGCTGACTACGCAGTATTTT.

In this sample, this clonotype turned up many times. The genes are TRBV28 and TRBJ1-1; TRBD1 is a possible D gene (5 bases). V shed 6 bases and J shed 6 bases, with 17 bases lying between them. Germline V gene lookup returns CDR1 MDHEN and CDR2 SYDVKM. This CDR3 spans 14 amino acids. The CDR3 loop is CASRPVRGVPEAFF. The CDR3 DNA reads TGTGCCAGCAGACCAGTACGGGGGGTCCCTGAAGCTTTCTTT.

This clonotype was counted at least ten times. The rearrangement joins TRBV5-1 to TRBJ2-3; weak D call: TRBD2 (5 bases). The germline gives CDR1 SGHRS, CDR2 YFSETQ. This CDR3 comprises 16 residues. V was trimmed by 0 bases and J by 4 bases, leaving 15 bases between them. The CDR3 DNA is TGCGCCAGCAGCTTGGGGACGGCCCGGAGGTCAGATACGCAGTATTTT. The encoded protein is CASSLGTARRSDTQYF.

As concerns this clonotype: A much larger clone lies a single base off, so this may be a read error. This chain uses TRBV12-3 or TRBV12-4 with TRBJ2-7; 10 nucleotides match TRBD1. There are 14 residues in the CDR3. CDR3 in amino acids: CACSMGQGSNEQYF. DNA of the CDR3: TGTGCCTGCAGCATGGGACAGGGGAGCAACGAGCAGTACTTC.

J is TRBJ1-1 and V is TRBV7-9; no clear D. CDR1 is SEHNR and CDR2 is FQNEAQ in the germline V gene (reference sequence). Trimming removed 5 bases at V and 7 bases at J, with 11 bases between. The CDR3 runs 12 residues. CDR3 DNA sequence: TGTGCCAGCAGCACCCCGGGATTTGAAGCTTTCTTT. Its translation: CASSTPGFEAFF.

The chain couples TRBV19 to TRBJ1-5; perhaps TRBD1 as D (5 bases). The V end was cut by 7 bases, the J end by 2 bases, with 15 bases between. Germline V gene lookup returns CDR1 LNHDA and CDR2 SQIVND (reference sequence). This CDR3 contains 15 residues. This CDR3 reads CASIGQGEGNQPQHF. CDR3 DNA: TGTGCCAGTATCGGGCAGGGTGAGGGCAATCAGCCCCAGCATTTT.

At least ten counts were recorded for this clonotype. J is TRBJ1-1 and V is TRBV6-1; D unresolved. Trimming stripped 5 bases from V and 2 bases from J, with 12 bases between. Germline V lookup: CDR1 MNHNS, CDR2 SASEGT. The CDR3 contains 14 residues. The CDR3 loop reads CASSPGPANTEAFF. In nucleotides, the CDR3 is TGTGCCAGCAGTCCAGGACCTGCCAACACTGAAGCTTTCTTT.

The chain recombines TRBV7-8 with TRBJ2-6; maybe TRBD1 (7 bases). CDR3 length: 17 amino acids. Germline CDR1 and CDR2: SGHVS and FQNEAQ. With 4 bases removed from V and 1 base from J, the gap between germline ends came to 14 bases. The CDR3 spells CASSSQGGGSGANVLTF. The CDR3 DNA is TGTGCCAGCAGCTCGCAGGGGGGTGGATCTGGGGCCAACGTCCTGACTTTC.

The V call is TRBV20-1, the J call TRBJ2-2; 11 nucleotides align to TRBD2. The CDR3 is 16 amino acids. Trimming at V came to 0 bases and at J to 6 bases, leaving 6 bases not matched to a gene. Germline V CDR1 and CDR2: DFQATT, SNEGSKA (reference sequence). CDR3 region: CSARDGGLAVAGELFF. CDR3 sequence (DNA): TGCAGTGCTAGAGATGGGGGACTAGCGGTCGCCGGGGAGCTGTTTTTT.

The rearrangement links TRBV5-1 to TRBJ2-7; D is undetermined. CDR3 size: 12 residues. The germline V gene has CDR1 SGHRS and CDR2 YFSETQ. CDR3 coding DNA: TGCGCTTGCAGCTCGGACGAAGTCGAGCAGTACTTC. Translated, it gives CACSSDEVEQYF.

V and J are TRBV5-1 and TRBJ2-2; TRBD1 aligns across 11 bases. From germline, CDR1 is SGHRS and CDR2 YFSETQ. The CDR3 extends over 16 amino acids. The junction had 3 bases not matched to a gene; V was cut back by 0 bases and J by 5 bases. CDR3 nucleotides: TGCGCCAGCAGCTTGGCCGGGACAGGGGGTACCGGGGAGCTGTTTTTT. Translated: CASSLAGTGGTGELFF.

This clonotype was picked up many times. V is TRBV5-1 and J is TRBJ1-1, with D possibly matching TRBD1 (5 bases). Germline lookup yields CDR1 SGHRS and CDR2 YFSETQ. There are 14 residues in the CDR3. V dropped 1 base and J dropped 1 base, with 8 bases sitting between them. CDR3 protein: CASSLQGWNTEAFF. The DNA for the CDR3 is TGCGCCAGCAGCTTGCAGGGTTGGAACACTGAAGCTTTCTTT.

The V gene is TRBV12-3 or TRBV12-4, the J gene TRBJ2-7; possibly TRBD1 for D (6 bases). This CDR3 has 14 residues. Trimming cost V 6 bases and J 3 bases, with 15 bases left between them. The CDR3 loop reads CASSAGGHNYEQYF. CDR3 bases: TGTGCCAGCAGCGCTGGGGGACACAACTACGAGCAGTACTTC.

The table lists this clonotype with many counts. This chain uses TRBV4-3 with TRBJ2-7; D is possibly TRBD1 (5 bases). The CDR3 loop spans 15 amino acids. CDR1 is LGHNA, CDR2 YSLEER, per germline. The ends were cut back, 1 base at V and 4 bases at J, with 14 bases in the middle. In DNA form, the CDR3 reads TGCGCCAGCAGCCAAGTCAGTCAGGGTGGGTACGAGCAGTACTTC. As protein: CASSQVSQGGYEQYF.

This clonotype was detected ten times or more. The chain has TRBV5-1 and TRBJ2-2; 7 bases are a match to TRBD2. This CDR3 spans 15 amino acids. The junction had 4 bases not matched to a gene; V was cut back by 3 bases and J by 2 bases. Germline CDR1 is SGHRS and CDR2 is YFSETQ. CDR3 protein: CASSYSSGNTGELFF. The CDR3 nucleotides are TGCGCCAGCAGCTATTCTAGCGGAAACACCGGGGAGCTGTTTTTT.

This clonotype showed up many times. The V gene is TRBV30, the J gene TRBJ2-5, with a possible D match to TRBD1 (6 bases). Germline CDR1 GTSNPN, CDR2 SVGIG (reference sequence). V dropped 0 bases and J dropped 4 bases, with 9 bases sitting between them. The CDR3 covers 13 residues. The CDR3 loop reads CAWSVQGPETQYF. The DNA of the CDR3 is TGTGCCTGGAGTGTACAGGGTCCAGAGACCCAGTACTTC.